This T cell receptor (beta chain) was captured in a study of OX40 agonist ivuxolimab in advanced cancers. Study in general: Cancers in dose escalation were hepatocellular, melanoma, renal cell and head and neck.

Using immunoSEQ multiplex PCR, the repertoire was profiled, and TCRdb retains in-frame clones only, with some absent. The sample records 100,000 or so clones, approximately 93% being singletons. Patients were ineligible given autoimmune disease history or systemic immunosuppression. Between the trimmed V and J ends, which lost 5 bases and 3 bases, there was a span of 5 bases. Looked up from germline, CDR1 is PRHDT and CDR2 is FYEKMQ (reference sequence). This CDR3 spans 11 amino acids. The specimen comprised CD4+ or CD8+ T cells sorted from blood, sampled in a trial of the OX40 agonist ivuxolimab. This chain uses TRBV13 with TRBJ2-7; D call uncertain. The source is an adult with an advanced solid tumor such as melanoma, head and neck, liver or kidney cancer. DNA for the CDR3: TGTGCCAGCAGCCAATACTACGAGCAGTACTTC. Its protein product is CASSQYYEQYF.